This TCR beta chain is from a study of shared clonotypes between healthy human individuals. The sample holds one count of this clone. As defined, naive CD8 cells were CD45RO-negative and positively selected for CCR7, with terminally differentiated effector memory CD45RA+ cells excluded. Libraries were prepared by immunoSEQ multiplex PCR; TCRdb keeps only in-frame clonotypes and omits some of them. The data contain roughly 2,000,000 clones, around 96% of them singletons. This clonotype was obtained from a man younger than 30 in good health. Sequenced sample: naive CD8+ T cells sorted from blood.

DNA of the CDR3: TGCGCCAGCAGCCAAGATGTGGGCGACACTACATACTACACCGGGGAGCTGTTTTTT. Translated: CASSQDVGDTTYYTGELFF. The chain joins TRBV4-3 to TRBJ2-2; D is unclear. The CDR3 sequence is 19 residues long. Germline V lookup: CDR1 LGHNA, CDR2 YSLEER. V lost 0 bases, J lost 3 bases, and 20 bases lay in between.